This T cell receptor (beta chain) was profiled in a study of shared clonotypes between healthy human individuals (TCRdb year 2020). At the level of the whole study: Three men and two women, aged 18 to 49 years, made up the cohort. For each donor, three plates each were used for CD4 naive and CD4 memory, two plates were used for CD8 naive, and one plate was used for CD8 memory. To estimate repertoire size and how much clonotypes are shared between individuals, the study performed deep sequencing of blood TCR repertoires from 4 to 6 healthy adults. Libraries were prepared and TCR repertoires were sequenced by different laboratories using diverse techniques, in order to increase sequencing depth and limit assay-specific biases. Per donor, leukapheresis produced somewhere between about 0.94 and 10 billion PBMCs.

Overall results and qualifications from the work: Compared with non-shared clonotypes, clonotypes shared by all four sorted-subset donors had higher generation probabilities. Based on pairwise subsampling, the degree of clonotype sharing among donors was expected to be affected by sequencing depth. Incomplete sequencing was indicated by rarefaction of sorted-subset datasets, despite the large sequencing depth. Because the study included only a small number of donors, the genetic and exposure-history diversity represented was limited. Naive subsets generally had larger estimated clonotype richness than memory subsets. Sampling was restricted to blood, and TCR repertoires in tissues likely differ from the TCR repertoires found in blood. Sharing across a few donors was observed for approximately 4.6% of naive CD4, over 3% of naive CD8, roughly 2.4% of memory CD4, and roughly 0.4% of memory CD8 clonotypes.

The donors were healthy, HIV-negative adults with no recently reported acute infections or vaccinations. Every donor was a Caucasian adult living in Nashville, Tennessee, USA. CD4+ T cells were enriched through magnetic negative selection, after which naive cells were positively selected on CD45RA and the remaining negative fraction served as the memory subset. After blood collection by leukapheresis, PBMCs were isolated using Ficoll-Histopaque density gradient centrifugation and then cryopreserved in the vapor phase of liquid nitrogen. Purity and quantity of every magnetically sorted T cell population were checked by analytical flow cytometry. Genomic DNA was isolated from each sorted fraction and quantified by UV absorbance on a Nanodrop 2000c. There are a few counts of this clone. Its cognate antigen has yet to be identified. No base qualities exist here, and no much larger clone lies one base off it.

Taken from the germline V gene, the CDR1 and CDR2 loops are ENHRY and SYGVKD. Between the V and J ends, shortened by 3 bases and 4 bases respectively, the junction contains 4 bases. The CDR3 measures 12 amino acids from cysteine to phenylalanine. The retained sequence is limited to the CDR3, 36 bases, with the frame set at the first base. Using the deep immunoSEQ assay, TCR CDR3 regions were amplified from genomic DNA by multiplex PCR. Genomic DNA extracted from each cell subset was distributed evenly over all wells of several immunoSEQ 96-well plates, and each plate served as one replicate. Each replicate PCR for sorted subsets received around 200 ng genomic DNA, equal to about 30,000 T cell genomes. The purified libraries were quantified using a Qubit 3.0 fluorometer, sized with a Bioanalyzer 2100, and then quantified again using the KAPA Library Quantification kit. Every immunoSEQ 96-well plate was sequenced on a dedicated single-read 150-cycle Illumina NextSeq 550 flow cell. In the original analysis: The immunoSEQ output contained only junctional sequences without quality scores, so filtering could not match that applied to full-length reads. Sequences were annotated with PyIR, a Python wrapper for IgBLAST v1.9, and V/J genes and CDR3 were assigned using IMGT germline references. Reads were filtered out if the reads had weak V/J assignments (E-value above 1e-6), no CDR3, stop codons, out-of-frame junctions, or ambiguous translated residues. V3J clonotypes were defined by identical inferred V gene, J gene, and CDR3 amino acid sequence. The percentage overlap between two repertoires was calculated by dividing the number of shared unique clonotypes by the size of the smaller repertoire. Repertoire richness was assessed with RTK rarefaction, the Chao1 estimator, and Recon v2.1 estimates of unobserved clonotypes. Generation probabilities were computed with OLGA for all TCRbeta clonotypes obtained by the gDNA method from several donors. Here the immuneACCESS table is served through TCRdb, limited to in-frame sequences with V and J called. Missing clones are a known gap in these copies; in checked studies unresolved V genes cover under half, and the rest lacks a known reason. D and trimming come from the DNA, and the V and J calls and clone size come from that table. The sample table lists 950,000 to 1,200,000 clones, approximately 75% of them with a count of one. The ten largest clones represent over 0.8% of the sample.

The clonotype originates from a man between 18 and 29 years old in good health. Some clones in this sample may be carry-over from other donors' samples. The chain couples TRBV10-3 to TRBJ1-3, with no D gene named confidently. The specimen was memory CD4+ T cells from PBMCs. The cell subset or site label corresponds to: CD45RA-negative fraction. The CDR3 region: CAISEFGNTIYF. The DNA reads as follows: TGTGCCATCAGTGAATTCGGAAACACCATATATTTT.